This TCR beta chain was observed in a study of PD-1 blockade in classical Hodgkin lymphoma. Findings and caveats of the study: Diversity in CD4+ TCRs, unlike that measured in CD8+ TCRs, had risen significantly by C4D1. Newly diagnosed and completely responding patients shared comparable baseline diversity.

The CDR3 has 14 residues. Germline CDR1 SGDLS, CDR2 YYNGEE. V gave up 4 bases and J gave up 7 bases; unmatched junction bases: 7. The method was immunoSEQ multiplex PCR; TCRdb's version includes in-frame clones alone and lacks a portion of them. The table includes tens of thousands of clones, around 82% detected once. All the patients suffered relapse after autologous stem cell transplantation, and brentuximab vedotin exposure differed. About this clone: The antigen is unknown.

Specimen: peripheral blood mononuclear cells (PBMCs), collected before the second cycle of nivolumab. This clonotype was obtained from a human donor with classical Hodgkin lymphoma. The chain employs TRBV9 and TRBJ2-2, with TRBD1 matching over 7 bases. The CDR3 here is CASSPRQGDGELFF. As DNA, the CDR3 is TGTGCCAGCAGCCCCCGACAGGGCGACGGGGAGCTGTTTTTT.